This T cell receptor (beta chain) was identified in a study of OX40 agonist ivuxolimab in advanced cancers. Study context: Partial responses were achieved by three patients, of whom one had hepatocellular carcinoma and two had cutaneous melanoma.

The assay was immunoSEQ multiplex PCR, and TCRdb's table has in-frame clones only and misses some. The data show 81,000 or so clones, about 93% seen once. Germline V gives CDR1 LGHNA, CDR2 YSLEER. With 0 bases removed from V and 0 bases from J, the gap between germline ends came to 12 bases. The CDR3 totals 16 residues. This receptor was taken from an adult with an advanced solid tumor such as melanoma, head and neck, liver or kidney cancer. The chain couples TRBV4-3 to TRBJ2-7; TRBD2 might be the D (6 bases). Source: CD4+ or CD8+ T cells sorted from blood, taken in a trial of the OX40 agonist ivuxolimab. The CDR3 DNA reads TGCGCCAGCAGCCAAGAGTGGCGGGGAGCCTCCTACGAGCAGTACTTC. It codes for CASSQEWRGASYEQYF.